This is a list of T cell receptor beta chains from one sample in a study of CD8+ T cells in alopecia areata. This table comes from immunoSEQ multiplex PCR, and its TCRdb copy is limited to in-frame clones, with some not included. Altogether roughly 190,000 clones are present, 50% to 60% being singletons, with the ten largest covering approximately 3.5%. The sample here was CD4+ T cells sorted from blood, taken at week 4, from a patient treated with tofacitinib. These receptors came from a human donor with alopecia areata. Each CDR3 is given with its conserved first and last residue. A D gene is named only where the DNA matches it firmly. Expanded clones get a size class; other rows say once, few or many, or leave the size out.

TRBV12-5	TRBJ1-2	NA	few	CASGDTLNYGYTF	TGTGCTAGTGGTGATACTCTTAACTATGGCTACACCTTC
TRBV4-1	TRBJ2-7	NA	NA	CASSQVQGPPSYEQYF	TGCGCCAGCAGCCAAGTACAGGGACCACCTTCCTACGAGCAGTACTTC
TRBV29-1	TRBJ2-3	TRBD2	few	CSVAGLAGGSDTQYF	TGCAGCGTTGCGGGTCTAGCGGGGGGAAGTGATACGCAGTATTTT
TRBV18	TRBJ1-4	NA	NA	CASSPRGTDEKLFF	TGTGCCAGCTCACCCAGGGGAACCGATGAAAAACTGTTTTTT
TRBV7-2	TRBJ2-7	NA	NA	CASSLEARVAYEQYF	TGTGCCAGCAGCTTAGAGGCCAGGGTAGCCTACGAGCAGTACTTC
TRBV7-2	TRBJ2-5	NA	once	CASRGPSTGQTQYF	TGTGCCAGCAGGGGCCCATCCACGGGTCAGACCCAGTACTTC
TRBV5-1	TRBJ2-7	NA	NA	CASAAEYEQYF	TGCGCCAGCGCCGCAGAGTACGAGCAGTACTTC
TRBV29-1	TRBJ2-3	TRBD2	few	CSADSGLIADTQYF	TGCAGCGCTGACTCGGGACTAATCGCAGATACGCAGTATTTT
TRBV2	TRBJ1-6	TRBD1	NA	CASSDLGQTNSPLHF	TGTGCCAGCAGCGACCTGGGACAGACTAATTCACCCCTCCACTTT
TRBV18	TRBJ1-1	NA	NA	CASSPFGQQRNTEAFF	TGTGCCAGCTCACCCTTTGGTCAACAGCGGAACACTGAAGCTTTCTTT
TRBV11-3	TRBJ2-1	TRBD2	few	CASSYLAGEQFF	TGTGCCAGCAGCTATTTAGCGGGTGAGCAGTTCTTC
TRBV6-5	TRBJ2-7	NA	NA	CASRSPGTGQYF	TGTGCCAGCAGATCACCCGGGACCGGGCAGTACTTC
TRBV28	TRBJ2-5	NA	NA	CASSPRTYREPKETQYF	TGTGCCAGCAGTCCACGCACCTACAGGGAACCTAAAGAGACCCAGTACTTC
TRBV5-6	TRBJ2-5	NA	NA	CASSLVGDGYQETQYF	TGTGCCAGCAGCTTGGTCGGAGATGGGTACCAAGAGACCCAGTACTTC